The T cell receptor beta chain described here comes from a study of Graves' ophthalmopathy and Graves' hyperthyroidism. Study information: Peripheral blood was gathered at first diagnosis, ahead of any treatment whatsoever.

Ineligible for inclusion were patients with other autoimmune diseases, uncontrolled infections, pregnancy or lactation. This clonotype was observed a handful of times. The junction had 15 bases not matched to a gene; V was cut back by 6 bases and J by 4 bases. This CDR3 is built from 17 residues. The germline V gene has CDR1 ENHRY and CDR2 SYGVKD. TCR beta CDR3 regions were amplified from RNA transcripts. The authors performed first-round RT-PCR with HTBI primers and then a second-round multiplex PCR. MiXCR, applied by TCRdb to the multiplex PCR reads, yields one record per CDR3 protein. Here the sample spans a few hundred thousand distinct CDR3 sequences, about 18% being singletons.

V usage is TRBV10-3 and J usage is TRBJ1-1; 9 bases agree with TRBD1. The source material was peripheral blood. This clonotype originated in an adult woman with stable Graves' hyperthyroidism. The CDR3 reads CAIRGTGRDRGSTEAFF. In nucleotides, the CDR3 is TGTGCCATCAGAGGGACAGGGAGGGACCGGGGGTCCACTGAAGCTTTCTTT.